A selection of T cell receptor beta chains follows, all from one sample in a study of T cells in localized non-small cell lung cancer. The assay was immunoSEQ multiplex PCR, and TCRdb's table has in-frame clones only and misses some. The sample yields about 43,000 clones, around nine tenths seen once. This sample comprised PBMCs, obtained before any cancer treatment. All receptors come from a woman aged 40-69 years with stage II lung adenocarcinoma. CDR3s include the opening cysteine and the closing phenylalanine or tryptophan. Fields, in order: clone size, D gene, J gene, V gene, CDR3 protein, CDR3 DNA. A D gene is named only where the DNA matches it firmly. Not all rows give a size; the values are once, few, many and, for expanded clones, a class.

NA | NA | TRBJ2-1 | TRBV11-2 | CASSLDAASYNEQFF | TGTGCCAGCAGCTTAGATGCAGCGTCCTACAATGAGCAGTTCTTC
NA | NA | TRBJ1-2 | TRBV2 | CASSPQALYTF | TGTGCCAGCAGCCCCCAAGCTCTCTACACCTTC
NA | NA | TRBJ1-1 | TRBV19 | CASTWGLGTEAFF | TGTGCCAGTACGTGGGGCCTCGGCACTGAAGCTTTCTTT
NA | NA | TRBJ1-1 | TRBV7-8 | CASRIKAAATEAFF | TGTGCCAGCAGGATAAAGGCAGCGGCCACTGAAGCTTTCTTT
NA | TRBD1 | TRBJ2-3 | TRBV29-1 | CSATGGGITDTQYF | TGCAGCGCCACAGGGGGTGGGATCACAGATACGCAGTATTTT
NA | NA | TRBJ2-5 | TRBV28 | CASNSGYQETQYF | TGTGCCAGTAACTCAGGGTACCAAGAGACCCAGTACTTC
NA | NA | TRBJ2-4 | TRBV11-2 | CASSLVGDRGAKNIQYF | TGTGCCAGCAGCTTAGTCGGGGACCGAGGGGCCAAAAACATTCAGTACTTC
NA | TRBD1 | TRBJ1-2 | TRBV18 | CASSPSETGVYGYTF | TGTGCCAGCTCACCAAGCGAGACAGGGGTCTATGGCTACACCTTC
NA | TRBD2 | TRBJ2-7 | TRBV28 | CASSPGLAGTVGSNF | TGTGCCAGCAGTCCAGGACTAGCGGGAACCGTAGGGAGTAACTTC
NA | TRBD2 | TRBJ2-5 | TRBV4-1 | CASSQEGTSGQETQYF | TGCGCCAGCAGCCAAGAGGGAACTAGCGGACAAGAGACCCAGTACTTC
few | NA | TRBJ1-2 | TRBV14 | CASVPKGDGTYGYTF | TGTGCCAGCGTACCGAAGGGGGACGGAACCTATGGCTACACCTTC
NA | TRBD1 | TRBJ2-1 | TRBV27 | CARVDRDGPYNEQFF | TGTGCCAGGGTTGACAGGGACGGGCCCTACAATGAGCAGTTCTTC
NA | NA | TRBJ2-6 | TRBV6-5 | CASSGTSGANVLTF | TGTGCCAGCAGCGGCACCTCTGGGGCCAACGTCCTGACTTTC
NA | TRBD2 | TRBJ2-1 | TRBV7-9 | CASSLVSGGANEQFF | TGTGCCAGCAGCTTAGTTTCCGGGGGGGCAAATGAGCAGTTCTTC
NA | NA | TRBJ2-7 | TRBV6-6 | CASSSRGTAYEQYF | TGTGCCAGCAGTTCGCGCGGGACAGCATACGAGCAGTACTTC
NA | NA | TRBJ2-4 | TRBV2 | CASSLSKLGENIQYF | TGTGCCAGCTCTCTTAGTAAGCTAGGGGAGAACATTCAGTACTTC
once | TRBD1 | TRBJ1-1 | TRBV27 | CASSLLQGGRQAFF | TGTGCCAGCAGTTTGTTACAGGGGGGTCGGCAGGCTTTCTTT
NA | NA | TRBJ2-2 | TRBV19 | CASSMPTGELFF | TGTGCCAGTAGTATGCCCACCGGGGAGCTGTTTTTT
NA | NA | TRBJ1-1 | TRBV7-3 | CASSLTGKIAAPMNTEAFF | TGTGCCAGCAGCTTAACAGGGAAGATAGCCGCCCCCATGAACACTGAAGCTTTCTTT
once | NA | TRBJ1-4 | TRBV6-1 | CASSESPLLGEKLFF | TGTGCCAGCAGTGAAAGTCCCCTACTTGGCGAAAAACTGTTTTTT
once | NA | TRBJ1-5 | TRBV19 | CASSMVSENQPQHF | TGTGCCAGTAGTATGGTGTCCGAAAATCAGCCCCAGCATTTT
NA | TRBD1 | TRBJ1-5 | TRBV14 | CASSQTGARNQPQHF | TGTGCCAGCAGCCAAACAGGGGCAAGAAATCAGCCCCAGCATTTT
NA | NA | TRBJ1-2 | TRBV20-1 | CSARRGARYTF | TGCAGTGCTAGGAGGGGCGCCCGTTACACCTTC
NA | NA | TRBJ1-2 | TRBV15 | CATSGGTDYGYTF | TGTGCCACCAGCGGTGGGACGGACTATGGCTACACCTTC
NA | NA | TRBJ2-2 | TRBV27 | CASSLSGGPNTGELFF | TGTGCCAGCAGTTTATCGGGCGGGCCGAACACCGGGGAGCTGTTTTTT
NA | NA | TRBJ2-7 | TRBV19 | CASSIAGFYEQYF | TGTGCCAGTAGTATTGCAGGATTCTACGAGCAGTACTTC
NA | NA | TRBJ1-1 | TRBV5-1 | CASTPTLVNTEAFF | TGCGCCAGCACCCCTACCCTGGTGAACACTGAAGCTTTCTTT
NA | TRBD1 | TRBJ2-4 | TRBV19 | CASSRQGEEGIQYF | TGTGCCAGTAGTAGACAGGGGGAGGAAGGCATTCAGTACTTC
NA | TRBD1 | TRBJ2-3 | TRBV11-2 | CASSLGGQGSDTQYF | TGTGCCAGCAGCTTAGGGGGACAGGGTTCAGATACGCAGTATTTT
NA | NA | TRBJ2-1 | TRBV6-6 | CASSYQGRENEQFF | TGTGCCAGCAGTTACCAAGGACGGGAGAATGAGCAGTTCTTC
NA | NA | TRBJ1-1 | TRBV6-5 | CASSETAGTEAFF | TGTGCCAGCAGTGAGACTGCTGGCACTGAAGCTTTCTTT
NA | TRBD1 | TRBJ1-6 | TRBV28 | CASRSGGGSPLHF | TGTGCCAGCAGGTCAGGGGGAGGTTCACCCCTCCACTTT
NA | NA | TRBJ1-6 | TRBV5-5 | CASSLSGGNSPLHF | TGTGCCAGCAGCTTGAGCGGGGGGAATTCACCCCTCCACTTT
NA | NA | TRBJ1-1 | TRBV11-1 | CASSPAGARNTEAFF | TGTGCCAGCAGCCCGGCCGGGGCTAGGAACACTGAAGCTTTCTTT
NA | NA | TRBJ1-1 | TRBV6-1 | CASSRQDMNTEAFF | TGTGCCAGCAGTAGGCAGGATATGAACACTGAAGCTTTCTTT
NA | NA | TRBJ2-4 | TRBV7-8 | CASSSTGTPLAKNIQYF | TGTGCCAGCAGCTCGACCGGGACACCTTTAGCCAAAAACATTCAGTACTTC
NA | TRBD1 | TRBJ2-1 | TRBV6-5 | CASRTDRGSYNEQFF | TGTGCCAGCAGAACCGACAGGGGATCCTACAATGAGCAGTTCTTC
NA | TRBD1 | TRBJ1-3 | TRBV6-6 | CASSQGQGSGNTIYF | TGTGCCAGCAGTCAAGGACAGGGAAGCGGAAACACCATATATTTT
NA | TRBD1 | TRBJ1-2 | TRBV5-1 | CASSFAPGQGDGYTF | TGCGCCAGCAGCTTTGCTCCGGGACAGGGGGATGGCTACACCTTC
NA | TRBD2 | TRBJ2-7 | TRBV4-2 | CASSQVGTSGRKSYEQYF | TGTGCCAGCAGCCAAGTCGGGACTAGCGGGAGGAAGTCCTACGAGCAGTACTTC
NA | NA | TRBJ2-3 | TRBV5-1 | CASSLFLEVVGDTQYF | TGCGCCAGCAGCTTGTTCCTCGAGGTGGTCGGGGATACGCAGTATTTT
NA | NA | TRBJ2-1 | TRBV28 | CASSSPPPLSSYNEQFF | TGTGCCAGCAGTTCCCCGCCCCCTCTAAGCTCCTACAATGAGCAGTTCTTC
NA | NA | TRBJ1-1 | TRBV6-1 | CASSENPSAEAFF | TGTGCCAGCAGTGAAAACCCGTCGGCTGAAGCTTTCTTT
NA | TRBD1 | TRBJ2-7 | TRBV27 | CASRGTGRTYEQYF | TGTGCCAGCCGGGGGACAGGGCGAACCTACGAGCAGTACTTC
NA | NA | TRBJ1-1 | TRBV5-1 | CASSTTTGSEAFF | TGCGCCAGCAGTACAACTACAGGTAGTGAAGCTTTCTTT
NA | TRBD1 | TRBJ1-5 | TRBV27 | CASSFAGGLSNQPQHF | TGTGCCAGCAGTTTCGCAGGGGGCCTTAGCAATCAGCCCCAGCATTTT
NA | NA | TRBJ1-1 | TRBV7-9 | CASSSTTGNTEAFF | TGTGCCAGCAGCTCCACAACGGGGAACACTGAAGCTTTCTTT
NA | NA | TRBJ1-6 | TRBV6-1 | CASSLTDSFNSPLHF | TGTGCCAGCAGCCTGACAGACAGTTTTAATTCACCCCTCCACTTT
NA | NA | TRBJ2-3 | TRBV27 | CASSQGSGTDTQYF | TGTGCCAGCAGTCAAGGATCTGGCACAGATACGCAGTATTTT
NA | NA | TRBJ2-5 | TRBV6-1 | CASSNANPGTTQYF | TGTGCCAGCAGCAACGCCAACCCGGGGACGACCCAGTACTTC
NA | NA | TRBJ1-3 | TRBV7-8 | CASSLWMGNTIYF | TGTGCCAGCAGCTTATGGATGGGAAACACCATATATTTT
NA | NA | TRBJ2-7 | TRBV4-1 | CASSQEFSGTAYEQYF | TGCGCCAGCAGCCAAGAATTTTCCGGGACCGCCTACGAGCAGTACTTC
NA | TRBD2 | TRBJ2-5 | TRBV19 | CASSIPTSGGETQYF | TGTGCCAGTAGTATTCCGACTAGCGGGGGGGAGACCCAGTACTTC
NA | TRBD1 | TRBJ2-7 | TRBV18 | CASSLPGQGTYEQYF | TGTGCCAGCTCACTTCCGGGACAGGGGACCTACGAGCAGTACTTC
NA | NA | TRBJ2-5 | TRBV4-1 | CASSLGRTETQYF | TGCGCCAGCAGCCTCGGTAGGACAGAGACCCAGTACTTC
NA | NA | TRBJ1-3 | TRBV28 | CASSFRREGLGGNTIYF | TGTGCCAGCAGTTTCCGTCGTGAGGGGCTTGGTGGAAACACCATATATTTT
once | NA | TRBJ2-5 | TRBV9 | CASSAGTYQETQYF | TGTGCCAGCAGCGCAGGGACTTATCAAGAGACCCAGTACTTC